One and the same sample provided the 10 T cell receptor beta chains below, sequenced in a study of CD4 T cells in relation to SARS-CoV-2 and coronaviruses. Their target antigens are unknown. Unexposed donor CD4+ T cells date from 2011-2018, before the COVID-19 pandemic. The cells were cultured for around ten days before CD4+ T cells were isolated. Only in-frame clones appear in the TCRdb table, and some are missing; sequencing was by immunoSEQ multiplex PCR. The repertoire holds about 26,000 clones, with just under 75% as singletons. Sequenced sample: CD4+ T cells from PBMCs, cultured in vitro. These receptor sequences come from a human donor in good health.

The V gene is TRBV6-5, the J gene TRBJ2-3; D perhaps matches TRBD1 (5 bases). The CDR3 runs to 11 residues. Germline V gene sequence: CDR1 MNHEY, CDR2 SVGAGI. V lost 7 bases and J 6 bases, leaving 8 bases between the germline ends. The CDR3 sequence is CASTRGDTQYF. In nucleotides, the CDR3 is TGTGCCAGCACAAGGGGCGATACGCAGTATTTT.

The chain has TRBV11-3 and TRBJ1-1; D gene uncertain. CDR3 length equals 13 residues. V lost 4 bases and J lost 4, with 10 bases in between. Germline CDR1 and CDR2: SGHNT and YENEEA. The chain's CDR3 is CASSYHSGTEAFF. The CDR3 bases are TGTGCCAGCAGCTATCACAGCGGCACTGAAGCTTTCTTT. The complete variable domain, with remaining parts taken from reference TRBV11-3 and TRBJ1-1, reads EAGVVQSPRYKIIEKKQPVAFWCNPISGHNTLYWYLQNLGQGPELLIRYENEEAVDDSQLPKDRFSAERLKGVDSTLKIQPAELGDSAVYLCASSYHSGTEAFFGQGTRLTVV.

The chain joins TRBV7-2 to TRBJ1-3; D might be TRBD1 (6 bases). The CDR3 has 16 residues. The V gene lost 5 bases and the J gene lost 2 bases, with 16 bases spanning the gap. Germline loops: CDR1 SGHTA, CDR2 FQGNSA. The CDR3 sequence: CASSPQGSGAGNTIYF. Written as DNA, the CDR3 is TGTGCCAGCAGCCCGCAGGGGTCGGGGGCTGGAAACACCATATATTTT.

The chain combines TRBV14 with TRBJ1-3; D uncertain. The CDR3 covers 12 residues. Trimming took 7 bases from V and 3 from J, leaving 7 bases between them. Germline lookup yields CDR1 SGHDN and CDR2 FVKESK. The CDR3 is CASKAVGNTIYF. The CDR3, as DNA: TGTGCCAGCAAGGCGGTTGGAAACACCATATATTTT.

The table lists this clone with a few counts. The CDR3 DNA reads TGTGCCAGCAGTTTCGGCAGGGGGCATGAAGCTTTCTTT. It translates to CASSFGRGHEAFF. The rearrangement joins TRBV12-3 or TRBV12-4 to TRBJ1-1; 8 bases align to TRBD1. The CDR3 spans 13 residues. The J segment lost 7 bases and the V segment lost 3 bases, leaving 4 bases of the junction unmatched.

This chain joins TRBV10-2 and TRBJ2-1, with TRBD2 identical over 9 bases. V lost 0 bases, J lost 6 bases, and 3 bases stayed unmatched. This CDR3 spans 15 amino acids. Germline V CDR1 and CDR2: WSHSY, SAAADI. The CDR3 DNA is TGCGCCAGCAGTGAGTCGGCTAGCGGGGCCAATGAGCAGTTCTTC. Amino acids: CASSESASGANEQFF.

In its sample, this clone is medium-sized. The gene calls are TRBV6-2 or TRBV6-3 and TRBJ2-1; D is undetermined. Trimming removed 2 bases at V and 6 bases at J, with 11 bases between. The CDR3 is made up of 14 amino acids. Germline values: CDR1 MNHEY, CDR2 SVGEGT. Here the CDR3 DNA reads TGTGCCAGCAGTTACGGGCCAGTTCCCAATGAGCAGTTCTTC. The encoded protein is CASSYGPVPNEQFF.

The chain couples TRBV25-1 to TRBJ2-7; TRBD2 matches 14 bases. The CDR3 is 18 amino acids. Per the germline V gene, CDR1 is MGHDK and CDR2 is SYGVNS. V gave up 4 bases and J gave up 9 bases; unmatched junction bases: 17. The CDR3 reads CASSAPASGLAGASRQYF. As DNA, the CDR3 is TGTGCCAGCAGTGCACCCGCCTCGGGACTAGCGGGAGCATCTAGGCAGTACTTC.

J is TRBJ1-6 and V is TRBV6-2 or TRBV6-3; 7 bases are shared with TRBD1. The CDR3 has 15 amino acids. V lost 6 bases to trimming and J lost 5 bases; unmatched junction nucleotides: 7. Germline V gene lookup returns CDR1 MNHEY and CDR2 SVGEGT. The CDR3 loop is CASSRRQGNNSPLHF. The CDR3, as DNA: TGTGCCAGCAGCCGTCGACAGGGCAATAATTCACCCCTCCACTTT.

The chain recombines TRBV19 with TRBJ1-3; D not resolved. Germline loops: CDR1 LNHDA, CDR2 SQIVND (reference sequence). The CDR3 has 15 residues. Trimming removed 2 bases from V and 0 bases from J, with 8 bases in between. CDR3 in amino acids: CASSIQASSGNTIYF. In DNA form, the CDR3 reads TGTGCCAGTAGTATACAGGCAAGCTCTGGAAACACCATATATTTT.